This TCR beta chain was profiled in a study of blood T cells in healthy people across ages. The use of a sample-barcoded 5' primer and a J-beta primer mix characterized a second PCR of about 6 to 12 cycles. MiXCR was run by TCRdb on the 5' RACE reads, yielding one entry per CDR3 protein. The sample has 800,000 to 950,000 distinct CDR3 sequences, around 48% seen once. This clonotype was recorded a few times. What it recognizes is unknown. Caucasian individuals from Russia who were healthy and aged about 6 to 95 acted as donors. Germline V gene sequence: CDR1 SQVTM, CDR2 ANQGSEA. This CDR3 region has 12 residues. V dropped 7 bases and J dropped 7 bases, with 17 bases sitting between them. Study results and limitations: Estimates of diversity drawn from one million T cells were considered underestimates. A strong correlation between TCR beta diversity and naive T cell percentage was seen.

Input material: blood. This rearrangement joins TRBV29-1 to TRBJ2-7, with D possibly being TRBD1 or TRBD2 (5 bases each). This TCR was sampled from a man aged 25-40 years in good health. The CDR3, as DNA: TGCAGCGCAGGGACCCTCCGGGATGAGCAGTACTTC. This encodes CSAGTLRDEQYF.